The clone carrying this T cell receptor (beta chain) was seen once. The target antigen is unknown. The data are from a study of somatic mutations in cytotoxic T cells in rheumatoid arthritis. The investigators isolated CD4+ and CD8+ cells by positive magnetic bead selection and checked their purity by flow cytometry. CDR3 size: 16 residues. Between the trimmed V and J ends, which lost 7 bases and 1 base, there was a span of 18 bases. Germline CDR1 reads SEHNR; CDR2 reads FQNEAQ (reference sequence). Only in-frame clones appear in the TCRdb table, and some are missing; sequencing was by immunoSEQ multiplex PCR. The table includes more than 8,000 clones, 80% detected once. The study, taken as a whole, reports: Clonality measured in CD8+ T cells did not differ significantly between rheumatoid arthritis patients and age-matched healthy controls.

The material sequenced was CD8+ T cells sorted from blood. The TCR comes from an adult with rheumatoid arthritis. This chain uses TRBV7-9 with TRBJ2-3, with unresolved D. This chain's CDR3 is CASTSLWQAGTDTQYF. In nucleotides, the CDR3 is TGTGCCAGCACCTCTTTGTGGCAGGCCGGCACAGATACGCAGTATTTT.